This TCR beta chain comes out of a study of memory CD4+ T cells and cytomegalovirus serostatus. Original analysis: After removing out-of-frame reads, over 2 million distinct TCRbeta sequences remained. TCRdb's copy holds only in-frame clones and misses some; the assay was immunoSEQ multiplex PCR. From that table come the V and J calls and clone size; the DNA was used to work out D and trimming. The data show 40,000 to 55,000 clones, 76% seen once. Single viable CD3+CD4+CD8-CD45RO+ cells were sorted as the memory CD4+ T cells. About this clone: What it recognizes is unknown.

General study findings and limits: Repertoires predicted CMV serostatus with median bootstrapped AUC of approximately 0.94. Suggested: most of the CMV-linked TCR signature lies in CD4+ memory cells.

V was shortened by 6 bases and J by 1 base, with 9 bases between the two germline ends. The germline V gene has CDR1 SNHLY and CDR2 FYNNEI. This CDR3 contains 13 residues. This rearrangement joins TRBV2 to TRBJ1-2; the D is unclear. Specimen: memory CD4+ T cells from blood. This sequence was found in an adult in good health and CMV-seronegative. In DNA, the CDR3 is TGTGCCAGCAGCCGGGATTTTAACTATGGCTACACCTTC. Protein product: CASSRDFNYGYTF.